What follows are 21 T cell receptor beta chains derived from one specimen sequenced in a study of STAT5B mutations in CD4+ large granular lymphocyte leukemia. TCRdb keeps only in-frame clones here, not all; method: immunoSEQ multiplex PCR. The table has just over 25,000 clones, 81% seen once. The sequenced sample consisted of CD4+ T cells from blood buffy coats. The receptors stem from a human donor in good health.

V and J are TRBV5-1 and TRBJ2-3, with D unclear. The germline CDR1 and CDR2 sequences are SGHRS and YFSETQ. The CDR3 has 17 residues. V shed 0 bases and J shed 2 bases, with 16 bases lying between them. The DNA for the CDR3 is TGCGCCAGCAGCTTGGCCAGTCTTTCGGCTTACACAGATACGCAGTATTTT. Translation: CASSLASLSAYTDTQYF.

This clone was picked up a small number of times. This rearrangement joins TRBV11-1 to TRBJ1-2; D gene unclear. The germline V gene encodes CDR1 SGHAT and CDR2 FQDESV (reference sequence). The CDR3 is 14 residues long. Trimming cost V 1 base and J 4 bases, with 10 bases left between them. CDR3 sequence (DNA): TGTGCCAGCAGCTTAGGCCGGACGTCCTATGGCTACACCTTC. Translation: CASSLGRTSYGYTF.

This chain connects TRBV29-1 to TRBJ1-1, with D maybe TRBD1 (6 bases). CDR1 SQVTM and CDR2 ANQGSEA come from the germline V gene. Trimming left V 2 bases short and J 6 bases short, with 16 bases between. The CDR3 runs to 14 residues. This CDR3 is CSVETLGGSAEAFF. The CDR3 bases are TGCAGCGTTGAAACCTTAGGGGGTTCAGCTGAAGCTTTCTTT. Full variable domain (remainder filled in from reference TRBV29-1 and TRBJ1-1): SAVISQKPSRDICQRGTSLTIQCQVDSQVTMMFWYRQQPGQSLTLIATANQGSEATYESGFVIDKFPISRPNLTFSTLTVSNMSPEDSSIYLCSVETLGGSAEAFFGQGTRLTVV.

This chain uses TRBV28 with TRBJ2-2; possibly TRBD2 for D (6 bases). The CDR3 length is 16 residues. Germline CDR1 MDHEN, CDR2 SYDVKM. Trimming removed 5 bases from V and 6 bases from J, with 19 bases in between. CDR3 bases: TGTGCCAGCAGTCCGCTTTGGCAGGGAGGTCCCGGGGAGCTGTTTTTT. This sequence encodes CASSPLWQGGPGELFF.

The rearrangement uses TRBV9 and TRBJ2-1, with 8 bases matching TRBD2. The CDR3 extends over 16 amino acids. Germline V lookup: CDR1 SGDLS, CDR2 YYNGEE. V lost 3 bases, J lost 4 bases, and 9 bases stayed unmatched. CDR3 protein: CASSGGGSGVYNEQFF. The CDR3 DNA reads as TGTGCCAGCAGCGGTGGCGGTAGCGGGGTATACAATGAGCAGTTCTTC.

The chain carries TRBV7-2 and TRBJ2-7; 10 nucleotides align to TRBD2. Germline V gene sequence: CDR1 SGHTA, CDR2 FQGNSA. This CDR3 is 15 amino acids long. Losses at the gene ends were 2 bases for V and 6 bases for J; bases not matched to a gene: 7. The CDR3 reads CASSLRLAGVPEQYF. CDR3 nucleotides: TGTGCCAGCAGCTTACGTCTAGCGGGGGTCCCCGAGCAGTACTTC.

The rearrangement links TRBV5-5 to TRBJ2-2; D not resolved. The CDR3 runs 15 residues. Germline CDR1 reads SGHKS; CDR2 reads YYEKEE (reference sequence). V shed 0 bases and J shed 7 bases, with 13 bases lying between them. The CDR3 DNA is TGTGCCAGCAGCTTGGTGTCTCTGGGGAACGGGGAGCTGTTTTTT. Translating it yields CASSLVSLGNGELFF.

V gene TRBV7-8 combines with J gene TRBJ2-3, with D hard to call. The germline V gene encodes CDR1 SGHVS and CDR2 FQNEAQ. Deletions cut 6 bases from V and 2 bases from J, with 15 bases between. This CDR3 is 15 amino acids long. The CDR3 nucleotides are TGTGCCAGCAGTCAAAAACGGTACCTCACAGATACGCAGTATTTT. It yields the protein CASSQKRYLTDTQYF.

The chain recombines TRBV11-2 with TRBJ2-3; 7 nucleotides agree with TRBD2. This CDR3 region has 15 residues. V lost 1 base to trimming and J lost 3 bases; unmatched junction nucleotides: 4. Germline V gene lookup returns CDR1 SGHAT and CDR2 FQNNGV. The CDR3 DNA follows: TGTGCCAGCAGCTTAGGGGGAGGGCCAACAGATACGCAGTATTTT. It yields the protein CASSLGGGPTDTQYF.

The chain links TRBV19 to TRBJ1-4; 9 bases match TRBD1. Germline V gives CDR1 LNHDA, CDR2 SQIVND (reference sequence). This CDR3 region has 14 residues. J gave up 7 bases and V 4 bases, and 4 bases lay outside the gene matches. The CDR3 loop is CASSTQGASEKLFF. CDR3 in DNA: TGTGCCAGTAGTACACAGGGGGCGAGTGAAAAACTGTTTTTT.

This clone was detected only a few times. This rearrangement joins TRBV18 to TRBJ1-6; tentatively, D is TRBD1 (6 bases). The germline V gene encodes CDR1 KGHSH and CDR2 LQKENI. This CDR3 has 15 amino acids. V shed 2 bases and J shed 5 bases, with 10 bases lying between them. The CDR3 sequence is CASSPMGADNSPLHF. The CDR3 nucleotides read TGTGCCAGCTCACCAATGGGGGCCGATAATTCACCCCTCCACTTT.

The chain links TRBV10-3 to TRBJ2-7; weak D call: TRBD2 (5 bases). The CDR3 covers 13 residues. Trimming took 2 bases from V and 6 from J, leaving 11 bases between them. CDR1 ENHRY and CDR2 SYGVKD come from the germline V gene. This CDR3 is CAISEPGGGEQYF. In nucleotides, the CDR3 is TGTGCCATCAGTGAGCCTGGAGGCGGCGAGCAGTACTTC.

This clone was detected once. The chain joins TRBV18 to TRBJ2-2; no firm D call. CDR1 KGHSH and CDR2 LQKENI come from the germline V gene. Trimming pared 3 bases from V and 4 bases from J, leaving 9 bases between. The CDR3 has 14 amino acids. The CDR3 nucleotides read TGTGCCAGCTCACCCTATGAATCCACCGGGGAGCTGTTTTTT. Protein sequence: CASSPYESTGELFF.

The V and J genes are TRBV5-1 and TRBJ2-1, with D uncertain. The ends were cut back, 2 bases at V and 0 bases at J, with 12 bases in the middle. Germline CDR1 SGHRS, CDR2 YFSETQ. The CDR3 totals 16 residues. The CDR3 DNA sequence: TGCGCCAGCAGCTTTGGTGCCGGAAGCTCCTACAATGAGCAGTTCTTC. Its translation: CASSFGAGSSYNEQFF.

The chain links TRBV30 to TRBJ2-2, with D uncertain. The CDR3 has 13 residues. V shed 5 bases and J shed 0 bases, with 7 bases lying between them. CDR1 and CDR2 (germline): GTSNPN, SVGIG (reference sequence). CDR3 nucleotide sequence: TGTGCCTGGCCCGGCTCGAACACCGGGGAGCTGTTTTTT. It yields the protein CAWPGSNTGELFF.

This clone has just a few counts. The V call is TRBV4-1, the J call TRBJ1-4, with 11 positions matching TRBD1. V lost 4 bases, J lost 8 bases, and 0 bases stayed unmatched. The CDR3 totals 13 residues. Per germline, CDR1 MGHRA and CDR2 YSYEKL. The CDR3 loop reads CASSRTGGEKLFF. CDR3 DNA sequence: TGCGCCAGCAGCCGGACAGGGGGCGAAAAACTGTTTTTT.

The table lists this clone with a few counts. CDR3 in amino acids: CASSGTGGISPQHF. The CDR3 coding sequence is TGTGCCAGCAGTGGGACAGGTGGCATCAGCCCCCAGCATTTT. V usage is TRBV2 and J usage is TRBJ1-5, with TRBD1 matching over 7 bases. With 4 bases clipped from V and 10 bases from J, the junction kept 10 bases outside the gene matches. Germline V gene sequence: CDR1 SNHLY, CDR2 FYNNEI. The CDR3 loop spans 14 amino acids.

This clone showed up just a few times. The CDR3 nucleotides read TGTGCCAGCACGTGGGGAGGGGACCAGCCCCAGCATTTT. This encodes CASTWGGDQPQHF. This rearrangement joins TRBV28 to TRBJ1-5, with D perhaps TRBD1 (5 bases). V was cut by 7 bases and J by 7 bases, with 14 bases left in between. CDR1 is MDHEN, CDR2 SYDVKM, per germline. CDR3 length: 13 residues.

Remarks on this clone: The junction departs from germline at one end; a sequencing error may be responsible. The V call is TRBV11-2, the J call TRBJ2-3, with D tentatively TRBD2 (5 bases). CDR3 length: 14 residues. Germline loops: CDR1 SGHAT, CDR2 FQNNGV. The CDR3 here is CASSLTGSRDTQYF. The DNA for the CDR3 is TGTGCCAGCAGCTTGACGGGGAGCAGAGATACGCAGTATTTT.

This chain uses TRBV30 with TRBJ2-3; 11 nucleotides match TRBD1. The germline V gene encodes CDR1 GTSNPN and CDR2 SVGIG (reference sequence). The CDR3 is made up of 22 amino acids. J gave up 0 bases and V 3 bases, and 23 bases lay outside the gene matches. The chain's CDR3 is CAWSRPGTEGTGGPSSTDTQYF. CDR3 bases: TGTGCCTGGAGCCGCCCGGGGACGGAGGGGACAGGGGGACCTTCTAGCACAGATACGCAGTATTTT.

The chain has TRBV2 and TRBJ2-3, with 7 bases that match TRBD2. The CDR3 loop spans 18 amino acids. Germline assignment: CDR1 SNHLY and CDR2 FYNNEI. V shed 4 bases, J shed 1 base, and the junction held 14 bases outside the gene matches. The CDR3: CASSGYFVWAGGTDTQYF. The CDR3 coding sequence is TGTGCCAGCAGTGGTTATTTCGTATGGGCGGGAGGCACAGATACGCAGTATTTT.